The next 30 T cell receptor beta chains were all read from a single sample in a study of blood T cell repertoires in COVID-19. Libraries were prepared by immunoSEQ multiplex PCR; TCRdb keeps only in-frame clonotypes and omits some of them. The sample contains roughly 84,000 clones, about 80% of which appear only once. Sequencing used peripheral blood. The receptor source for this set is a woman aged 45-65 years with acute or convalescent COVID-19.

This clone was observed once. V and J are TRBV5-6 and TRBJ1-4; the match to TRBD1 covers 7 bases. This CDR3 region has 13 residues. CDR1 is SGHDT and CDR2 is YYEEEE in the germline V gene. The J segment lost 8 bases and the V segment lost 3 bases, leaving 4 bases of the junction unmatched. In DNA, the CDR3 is TGTGCCAGCAGCTACGACAGGGCCGAAAAACTGTTTTTT. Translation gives CASSYDRAEKLFF.

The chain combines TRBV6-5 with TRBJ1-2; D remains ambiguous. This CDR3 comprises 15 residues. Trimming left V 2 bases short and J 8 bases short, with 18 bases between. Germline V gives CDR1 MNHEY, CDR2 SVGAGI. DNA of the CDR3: TGTGCCAGCAGTTACAGTATATCATTCTCGGGGGGCTACACCTTC. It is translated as CASSYSISFSGGYTF.

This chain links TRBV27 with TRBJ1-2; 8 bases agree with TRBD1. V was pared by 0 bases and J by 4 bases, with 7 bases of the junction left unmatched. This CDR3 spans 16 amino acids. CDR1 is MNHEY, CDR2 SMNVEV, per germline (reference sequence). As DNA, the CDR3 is TGTGCCAGCAGTTTATCCGGACAGGGATCGCCCTATGGCTACACCTTC. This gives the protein CASSLSGQGSPYGYTF.

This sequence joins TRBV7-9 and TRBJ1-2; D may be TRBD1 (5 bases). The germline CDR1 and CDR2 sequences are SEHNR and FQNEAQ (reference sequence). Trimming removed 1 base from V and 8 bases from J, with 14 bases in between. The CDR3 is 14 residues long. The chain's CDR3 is CASSLEADSRGYTF. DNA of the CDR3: TGTGCCAGCAGCTTAGAGGCCGACAGTAGGGGCTACACCTTC.

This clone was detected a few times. The CDR3 nucleotides are TGTGCCAGCAGCTTGAGGAGTTATGAAGCTTTCTTT. As protein: CASSLRSYEAFF. The chain combines TRBV5-6 with TRBJ1-1; D remains unclear. CDR1 SGHDT and CDR2 YYEEEE come from the germline V gene. The CDR3 is 12 residues long. Deletions cut 1 base from V and 7 bases from J, with 8 bases between.

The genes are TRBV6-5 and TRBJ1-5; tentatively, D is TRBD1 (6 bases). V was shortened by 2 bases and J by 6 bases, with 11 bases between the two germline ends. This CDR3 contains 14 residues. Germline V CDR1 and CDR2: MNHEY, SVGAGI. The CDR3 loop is CASSYGAGVQPQHF. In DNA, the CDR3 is TGTGCCAGCAGTTACGGGGCAGGGGTTCAGCCCCAGCATTTT.

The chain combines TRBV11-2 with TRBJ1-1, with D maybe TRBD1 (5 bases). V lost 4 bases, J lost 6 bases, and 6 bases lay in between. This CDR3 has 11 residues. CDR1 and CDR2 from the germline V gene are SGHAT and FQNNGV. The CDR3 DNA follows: TGTGCCAGCAGCTGGGGCGCTGAAGCTTTCTTT. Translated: CASSWGAEAFF.

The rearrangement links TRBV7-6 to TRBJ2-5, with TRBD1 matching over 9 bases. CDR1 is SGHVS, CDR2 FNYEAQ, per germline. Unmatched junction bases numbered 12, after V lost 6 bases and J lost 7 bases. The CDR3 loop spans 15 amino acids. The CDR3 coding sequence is TGTGCCAGCAGTCTAGGGACAGGGTATAGCGGGACCCAGTACTTC. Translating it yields CASSLGTGYSGTQYF.

The CDR3 DNA sequence: TGTGCCAGCACCCTCTCCGGAAACACCATATATTTT. It yields the protein CASTLSGNTIYF. The rearrangement joins TRBV6-6 to TRBJ1-3; no definite D call. This CDR3 contains 12 residues. Germline assignment: CDR1 MNHNY and CDR2 SVGAGI (reference sequence). The V end lost 7 bases, the J end lost 4 bases, and 8 bases lay between the germline ends.

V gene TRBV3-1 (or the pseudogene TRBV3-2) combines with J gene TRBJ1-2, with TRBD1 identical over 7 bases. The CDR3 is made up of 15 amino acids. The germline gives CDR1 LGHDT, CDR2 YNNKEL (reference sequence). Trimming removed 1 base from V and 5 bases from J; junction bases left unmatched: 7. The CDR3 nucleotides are TGTGCCAGCAGCCAAGTGGGGGGCAGGGGGTATGGCTACACCTTC. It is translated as CASSQVGGRGYGYTF.

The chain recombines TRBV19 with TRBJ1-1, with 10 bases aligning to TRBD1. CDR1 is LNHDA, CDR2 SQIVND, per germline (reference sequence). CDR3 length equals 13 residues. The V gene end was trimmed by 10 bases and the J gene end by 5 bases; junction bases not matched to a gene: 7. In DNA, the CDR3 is TGTGCCACTACAGACAGGGGGCGGACTGAAGCTTTCTTT. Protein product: CATTDRGRTEAFF.

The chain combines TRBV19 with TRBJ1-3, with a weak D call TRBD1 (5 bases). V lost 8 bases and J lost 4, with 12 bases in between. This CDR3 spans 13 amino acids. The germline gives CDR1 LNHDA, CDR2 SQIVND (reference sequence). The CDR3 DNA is TGTGCCAGTCGCGGGGCAGGGGGAAACACCATATATTTT. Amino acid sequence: CASRGAGGNTIYF. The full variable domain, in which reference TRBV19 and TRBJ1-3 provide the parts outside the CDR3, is DGGITQSPKYLFRKEGQNVTLSCEQNLNHDAMYWYRQDPGQGLRLIYYSQIVNDFQKGDIAEGYSVSREKKESFPLTVTSAQKNPTAFYLCASRGAGGNTIYFGEGSWLTVV.

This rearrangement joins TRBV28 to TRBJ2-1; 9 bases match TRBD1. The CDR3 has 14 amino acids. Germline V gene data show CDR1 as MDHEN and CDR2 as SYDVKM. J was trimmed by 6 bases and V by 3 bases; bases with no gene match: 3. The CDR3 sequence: CASSLTGGANEQFF. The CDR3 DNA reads TGTGCCAGCAGTTTGACAGGGGGGGCCAATGAGCAGTTCTTC.

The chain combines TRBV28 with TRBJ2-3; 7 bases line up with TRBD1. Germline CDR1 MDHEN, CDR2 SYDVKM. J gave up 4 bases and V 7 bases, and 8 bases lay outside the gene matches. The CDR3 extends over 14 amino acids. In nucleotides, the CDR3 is TGTGCCAGCACCTGGGACAGCCGGGCAGATACGCAGTATTTT. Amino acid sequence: CASTWDSRADTQYF.

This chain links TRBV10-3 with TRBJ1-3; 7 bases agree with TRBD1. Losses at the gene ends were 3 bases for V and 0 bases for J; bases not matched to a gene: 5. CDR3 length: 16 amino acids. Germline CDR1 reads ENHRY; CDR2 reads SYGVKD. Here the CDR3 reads CAISDAGGLSGNTIYF. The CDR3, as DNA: TGTGCCATCAGTGATGCAGGGGGTCTCTCTGGAAACACCATATATTTT.

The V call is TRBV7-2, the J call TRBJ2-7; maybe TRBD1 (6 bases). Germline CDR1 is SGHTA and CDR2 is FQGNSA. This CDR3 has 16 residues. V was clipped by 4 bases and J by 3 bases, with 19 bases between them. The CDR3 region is CASSSRSRGGHYEQYF. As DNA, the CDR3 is TGTGCCAGCAGCTCTAGGTCCAGGGGCGGACACTACGAGCAGTACTTC.

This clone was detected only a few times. The CDR3 region has the DNA TGTGCCAGCTCACCAATCAGCGGGGGGGACGAGCAGTACTTC. It encodes CASSPISGGDEQYF. The chain recombines TRBV18 with TRBJ2-7; 10 positions agree with TRBD2. The CDR3 is 14 residues long. CDR1 is KGHSH, CDR2 LQKENI, per germline. J gave up 5 bases and V 2 bases, and 3 bases lay outside the gene matches.

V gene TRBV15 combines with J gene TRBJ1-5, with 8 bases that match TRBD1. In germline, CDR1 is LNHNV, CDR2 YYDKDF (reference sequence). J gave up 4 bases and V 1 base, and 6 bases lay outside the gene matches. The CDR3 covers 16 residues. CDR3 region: CATSRGIQGGNQPQHF. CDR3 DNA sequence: TGTGCCACCAGCAGAGGAATACAGGGGGGGAATCAGCCCCAGCATTTT.

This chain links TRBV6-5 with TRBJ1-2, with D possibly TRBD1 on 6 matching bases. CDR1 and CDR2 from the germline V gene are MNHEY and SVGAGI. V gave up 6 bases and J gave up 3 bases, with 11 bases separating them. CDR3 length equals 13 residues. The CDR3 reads CASRSNRDYGYTF. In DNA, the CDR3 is TGTGCCAGCAGATCTAACAGGGACTATGGCTACACCTTC.

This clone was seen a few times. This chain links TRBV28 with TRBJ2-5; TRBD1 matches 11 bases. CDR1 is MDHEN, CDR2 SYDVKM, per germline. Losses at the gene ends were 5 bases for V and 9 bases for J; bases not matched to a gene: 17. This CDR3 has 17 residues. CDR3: CASSLTYPGTGGKAQYF. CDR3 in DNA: TGTGCCAGCAGTCTTACTTACCCCGGGACAGGGGGTAAGGCCCAGTACTTC. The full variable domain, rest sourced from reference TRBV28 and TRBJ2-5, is DVKVTQSSRYLVKRTGEKVFLECVQDMDHENMFWYRQDPGLGLRLIYFSYDVKMKEKGDIPEGYSVSREKKERFSLILESASTNQTSMYLCASSLTYPGTGGKAQYFGPGTRLLVL.

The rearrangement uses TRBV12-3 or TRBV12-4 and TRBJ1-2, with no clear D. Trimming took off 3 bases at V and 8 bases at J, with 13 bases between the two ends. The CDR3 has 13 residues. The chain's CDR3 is CASSFLGRQGYTF. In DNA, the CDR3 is TGTGCCAGCAGTTTTTTGGGGAGACAAGGCTACACCTTC.

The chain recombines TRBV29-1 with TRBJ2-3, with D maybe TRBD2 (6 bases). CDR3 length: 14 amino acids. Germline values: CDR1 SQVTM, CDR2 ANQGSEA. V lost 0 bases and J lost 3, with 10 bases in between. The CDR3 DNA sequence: TGCAGCGTTGAAGACCGACTAGGGACAGATACGCAGTATTTT. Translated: CSVEDRLGTDTQYF.

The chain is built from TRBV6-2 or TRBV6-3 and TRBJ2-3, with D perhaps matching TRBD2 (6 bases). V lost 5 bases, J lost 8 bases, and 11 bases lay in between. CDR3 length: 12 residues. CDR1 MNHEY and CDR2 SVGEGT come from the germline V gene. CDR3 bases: TGTGCCAGCAGTCAAGCGGGCCTTACGCAGTATTTT. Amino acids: CASSQAGLTQYF.

CDR3 sequence: CASSIRRDKNIQYF. In DNA, the CDR3 is TGTGCCAGTAGTATAAGGAGGGACAAAAACATTCAGTACTTC. The chain couples TRBV19 to TRBJ2-4, with a possible D match to TRBD2 (6 bases). Trimming shortened V by 2 bases and J by 3 bases, and 8 bases separated the two germline ends. Germline V lookup: CDR1 LNHDA, CDR2 SQIVND (reference sequence). The CDR3 has 14 amino acids. Combining the CDR3 with reference TRBV19 and TRBJ2-4 gives the whole variable domain DGGITQSPKYLFRKEGQNVTLSCEQNLNHDAMYWYRQDPGQGLRLIYYSQIVNDFQKGDIAEGYSVSREKKESFPLTVTSAQKNPTAFYLCASSIRRDKNIQYFGAGTRLSVL.

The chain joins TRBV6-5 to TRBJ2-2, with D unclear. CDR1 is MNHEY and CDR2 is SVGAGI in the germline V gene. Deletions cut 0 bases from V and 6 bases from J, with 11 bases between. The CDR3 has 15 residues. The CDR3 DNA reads TGTGCCAGCAGTTACTCTTACGAACGGGCCGGGGAGCTGTTTTTT. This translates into CASSYSYERAGELFF.

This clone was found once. This CDR3 is CASSSTADPALSEQFF. DNA of the CDR3: TGTGCCAGCAGTTCGACAGCTGACCCAGCACTTAGTGAGCAGTTCTTC. The rearrangement joins TRBV6-5 to TRBJ2-1; D perhaps matches TRBD1 (5 bases). The germline V gene encodes CDR1 MNHEY and CDR2 SVGAGI. Trimming removed 4 bases from V and 9 bases from J, with 22 bases in between. The CDR3 is 16 residues long.

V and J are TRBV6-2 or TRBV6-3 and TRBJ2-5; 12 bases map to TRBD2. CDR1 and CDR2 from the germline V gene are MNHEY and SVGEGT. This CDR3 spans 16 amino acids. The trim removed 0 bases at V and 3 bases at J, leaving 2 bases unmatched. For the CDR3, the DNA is TGTGCCAGCAGTTACTCCTCTAGCGGGGGGGAAGAGACCCAGTACTTC. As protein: CASSYSSSGGEETQYF.

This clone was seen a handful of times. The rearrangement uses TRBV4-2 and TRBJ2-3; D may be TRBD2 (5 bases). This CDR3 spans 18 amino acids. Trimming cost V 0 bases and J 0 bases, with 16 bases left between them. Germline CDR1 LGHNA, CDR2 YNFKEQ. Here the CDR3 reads CASSQEFSIGVSTDTQYF. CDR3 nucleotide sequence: TGTGCCAGCAGCCAAGAGTTTTCGATCGGGGTAAGCACAGATACGCAGTATTTT.

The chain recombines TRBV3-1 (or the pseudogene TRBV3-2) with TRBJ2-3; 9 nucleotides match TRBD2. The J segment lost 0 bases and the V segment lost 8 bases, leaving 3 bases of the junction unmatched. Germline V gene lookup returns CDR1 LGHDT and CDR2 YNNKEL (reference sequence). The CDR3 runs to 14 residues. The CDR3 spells CASFSGGSTDTQYF. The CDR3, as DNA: TGTGCCAGCTTTAGCGGGGGCAGCACAGATACGCAGTATTTT.

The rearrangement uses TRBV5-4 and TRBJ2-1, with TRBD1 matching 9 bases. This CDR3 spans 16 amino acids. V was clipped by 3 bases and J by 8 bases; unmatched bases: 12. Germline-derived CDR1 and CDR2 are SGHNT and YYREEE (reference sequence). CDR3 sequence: CASSSGAGQGRDEQFF. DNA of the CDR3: TGTGCCAGCAGCTCGGGGGCGGGACAGGGTAGGGATGAGCAGTTCTTC.